This T cell receptor (beta chain) was sequenced in a study of metastatic and nonmetastatic thyroid tumors. Study information: Comparison of repertoires was carried out across blood and tumor or nodule tissue from malignant and benign thyroid patients. Study-level points and caveats: The study reportedly found significantly higher TCR beta diversity in malignant thyroid tumors than benign nodules, in blood and tumor.

Notes on this clone: Antigen specificity is unknown.

No treatment had been given to any patient before thyroid surgery. TCRdb ran MiXCR on the PCR reads. The top ten hold over 20% of the sample, which has 30,000 to 40,000 clones, under 40% seen once. This TCR derives from a female donor with papillary thyroid cancer or a benign thyroid nodule (not recorded which). Some clones in this sample may be carry-over from other donors' samples. The material sequenced was tumor tissue.

The CDR3 DNA sequence: TGTGCCAGCAGCTTTTTAGACGGTCCTGAAGCTTTCTTT. Its protein is CASSFLDGPEAFF. The rearrangement joins TRBV11-2 to TRBJ1-1, with D unresolved. Germline values: CDR1 SGHAT, CDR2 FQNNGV. CDR3 length: 13 amino acids. Trimming stripped 3 bases from V and 6 bases from J, with 11 bases between. The full variable domain, in which reference TRBV11-2 and TRBJ1-1 provide the parts outside the CDR3, is EAGVAQSPRYKIIEKRQSVAFWCNPISGHATLYWYQQILGQGPKLLIQFQNNGVVDDSQLPKDRFSAERLKGVDSTLKIQPAKLEDSAVYLCASSFLDGPEAFFGQGTRLTVV.